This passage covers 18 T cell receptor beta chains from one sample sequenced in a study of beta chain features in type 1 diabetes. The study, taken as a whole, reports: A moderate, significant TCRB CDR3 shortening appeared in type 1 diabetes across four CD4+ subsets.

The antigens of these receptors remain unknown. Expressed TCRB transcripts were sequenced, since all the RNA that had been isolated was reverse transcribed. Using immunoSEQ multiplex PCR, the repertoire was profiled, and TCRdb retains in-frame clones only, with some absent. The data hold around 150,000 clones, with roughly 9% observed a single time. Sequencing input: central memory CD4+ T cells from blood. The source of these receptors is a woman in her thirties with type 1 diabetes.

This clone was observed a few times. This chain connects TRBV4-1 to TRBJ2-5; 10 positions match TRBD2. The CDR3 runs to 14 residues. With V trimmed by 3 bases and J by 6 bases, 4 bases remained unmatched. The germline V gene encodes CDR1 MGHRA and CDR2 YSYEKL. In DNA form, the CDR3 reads TGCGCCAGCAGCCATCTAGCGGGAGTACAGACCCAGTACTTC. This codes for CASSHLAGVQTQYF.

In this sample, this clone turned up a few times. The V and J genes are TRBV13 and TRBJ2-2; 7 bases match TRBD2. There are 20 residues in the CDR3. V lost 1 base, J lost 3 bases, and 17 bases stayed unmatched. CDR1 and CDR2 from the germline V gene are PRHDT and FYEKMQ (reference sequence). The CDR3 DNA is TGTGCCAGCAGCTTAGATCCTCCACTAGCGCAAACAAGCTACACCGGGGAGCTGTTTTTT. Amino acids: CASSLDPPLAQTSYTGELFF.

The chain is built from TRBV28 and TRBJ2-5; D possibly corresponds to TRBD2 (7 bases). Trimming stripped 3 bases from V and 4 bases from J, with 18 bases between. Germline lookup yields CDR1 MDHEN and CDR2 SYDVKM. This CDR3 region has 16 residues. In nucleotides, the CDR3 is TGTGCCAGCAGTTTGCCTCAGGGGAGGGCAGGAGAGACCCAGTACTTC. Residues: CASSLPQGRAGETQYF.

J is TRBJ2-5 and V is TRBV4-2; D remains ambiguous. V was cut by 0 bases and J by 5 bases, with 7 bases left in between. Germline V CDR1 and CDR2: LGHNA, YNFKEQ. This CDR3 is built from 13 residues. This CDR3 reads CASSQDWRETQYF. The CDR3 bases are TGTGCCAGCAGCCAAGATTGGCGGGAGACCCAGTACTTC.

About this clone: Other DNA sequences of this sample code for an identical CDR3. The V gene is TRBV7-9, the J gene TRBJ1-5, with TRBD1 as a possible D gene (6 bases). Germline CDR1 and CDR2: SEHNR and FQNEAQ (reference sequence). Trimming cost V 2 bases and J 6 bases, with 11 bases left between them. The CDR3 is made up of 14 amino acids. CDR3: CASSLSTGSQPQHF. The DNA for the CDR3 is TGTGCCAGCAGCTTATCAACAGGGTCTCAGCCCCAGCATTTT.

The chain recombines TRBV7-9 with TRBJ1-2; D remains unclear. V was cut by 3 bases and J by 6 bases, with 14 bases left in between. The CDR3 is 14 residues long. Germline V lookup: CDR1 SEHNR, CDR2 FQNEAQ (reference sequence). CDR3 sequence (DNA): TGTGCCAGCAGCTTTATGGGAGTAGGCGATGGCTACACCTTC. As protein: CASSFMGVGDGYTF.

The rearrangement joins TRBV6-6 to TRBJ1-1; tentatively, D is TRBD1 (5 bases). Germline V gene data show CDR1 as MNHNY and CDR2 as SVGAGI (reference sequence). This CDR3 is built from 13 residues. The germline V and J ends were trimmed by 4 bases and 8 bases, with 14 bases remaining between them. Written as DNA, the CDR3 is TGTGCCAGCAGTTCGTGGGGCGAGCGAGAAGCTTTCTTT. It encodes CASSSWGEREAFF.

Written as DNA, the CDR3 is TGTGCCACCAGCCTACAGGGGGATCAGCCCCAGCATTTT. The encoded protein is CATSLQGDQPQHF. The chain recombines TRBV15 with TRBJ1-5; 8 nucleotides match TRBD1. Looked up from germline, CDR1 is LNHNV and CDR2 is YYDKDF (reference sequence). The V and J ends lost 5 bases and 5 bases, in that order; junction bases with no gene match: 2. This CDR3 has 13 residues.

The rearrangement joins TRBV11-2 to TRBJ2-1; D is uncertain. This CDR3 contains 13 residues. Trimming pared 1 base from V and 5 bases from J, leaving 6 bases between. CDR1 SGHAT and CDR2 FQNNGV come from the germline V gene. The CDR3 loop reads CASSLGHNNEQFF. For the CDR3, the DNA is TGTGCCAGCAGCTTAGGACATAACAATGAGCAGTTCTTC.

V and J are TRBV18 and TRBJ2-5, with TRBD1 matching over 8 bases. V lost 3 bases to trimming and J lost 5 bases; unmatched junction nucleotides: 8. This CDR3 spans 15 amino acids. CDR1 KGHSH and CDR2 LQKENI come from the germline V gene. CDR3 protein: CASSPTGVGAETQYF. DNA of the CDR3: TGTGCCAGCTCACCGACAGGGGTTGGGGCGGAGACCCAGTACTTC.

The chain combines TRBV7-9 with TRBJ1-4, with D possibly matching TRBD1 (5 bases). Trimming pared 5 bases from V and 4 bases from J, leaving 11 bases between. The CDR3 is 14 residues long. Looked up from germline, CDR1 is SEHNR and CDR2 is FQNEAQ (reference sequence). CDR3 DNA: TGTGCCAGCAGCCCAGGGCAGGGTAATGAAAAACTGTTTTTT. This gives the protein CASSPGQGNEKLFF.

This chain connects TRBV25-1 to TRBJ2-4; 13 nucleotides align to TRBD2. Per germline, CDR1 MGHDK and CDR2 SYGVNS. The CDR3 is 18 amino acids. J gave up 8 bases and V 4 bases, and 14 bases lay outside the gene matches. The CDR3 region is CASSARDGTSGIGDIQYF. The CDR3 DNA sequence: TGTGCCAGCAGTGCCCGGGACGGGACTAGCGGGATCGGGGACATTCAGTACTTC.

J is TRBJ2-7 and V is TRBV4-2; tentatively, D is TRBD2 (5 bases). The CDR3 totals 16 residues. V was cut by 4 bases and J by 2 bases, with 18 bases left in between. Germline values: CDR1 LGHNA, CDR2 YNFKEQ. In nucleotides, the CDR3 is TGTGCCAGCAGCCTCGGGTTAGGGTTGGGAGCCTACGAGCAGTACTTC. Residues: CASSLGLGLGAYEQYF.

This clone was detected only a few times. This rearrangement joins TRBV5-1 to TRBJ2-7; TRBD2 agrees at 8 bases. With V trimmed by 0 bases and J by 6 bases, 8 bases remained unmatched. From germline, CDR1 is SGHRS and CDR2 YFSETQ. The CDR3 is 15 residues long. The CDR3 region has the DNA TGCGCCAGCAGCTTGGATGTTGCGGGAGGAGGCGAGCAGTACTTC. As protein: CASSLDVAGGGEQYF. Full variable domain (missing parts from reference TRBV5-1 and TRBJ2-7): KAGVTQTPRYLIKTRGQQVTLSCSPISGHRSVSWYQQTPGQGLQFLFEYFSETQRNKGNFPGRFSGRQFSNSRSEMNVSTLELGDSALYLCASSLDVAGGGEQYFGPGTRLTVT.

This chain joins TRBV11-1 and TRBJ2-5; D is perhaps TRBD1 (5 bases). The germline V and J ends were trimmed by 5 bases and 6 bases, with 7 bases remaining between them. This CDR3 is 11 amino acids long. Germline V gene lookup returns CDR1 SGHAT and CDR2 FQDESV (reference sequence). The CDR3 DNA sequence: TGTGCCAGCAGCCAGGACAAGACCCAGTACTTC. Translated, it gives CASSQDKTQYF. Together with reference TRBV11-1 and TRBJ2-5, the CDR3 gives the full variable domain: EAEVAQSPRYKITEKSQAVAFWCDPISGHATLYWYRQILGQGPELLVQFQDESVVDDSQLPKDRFSAERLKGVDSTLKIQPAELGDSAMYLCASSQDKTQYFGPGTRLLVL.

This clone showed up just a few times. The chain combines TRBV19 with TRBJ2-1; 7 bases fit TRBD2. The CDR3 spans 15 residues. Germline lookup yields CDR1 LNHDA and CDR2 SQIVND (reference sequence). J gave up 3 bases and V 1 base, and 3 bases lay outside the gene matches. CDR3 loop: CASSIGGSGYNEQFF. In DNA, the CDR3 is TGTGCCAGTAGTATAGGCGGGAGTGGCTACAATGAGCAGTTCTTC. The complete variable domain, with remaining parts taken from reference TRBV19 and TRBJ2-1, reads DGGITQSPKYLFRKEGQNVTLSCEQNLNHDAMYWYRQDPGQGLRLIYYSQIVNDFQKGDIAEGYSVSREKKESFPLTVTSAQKNPTAFYLCASSIGGSGYNEQFFGPGTRLTVL.

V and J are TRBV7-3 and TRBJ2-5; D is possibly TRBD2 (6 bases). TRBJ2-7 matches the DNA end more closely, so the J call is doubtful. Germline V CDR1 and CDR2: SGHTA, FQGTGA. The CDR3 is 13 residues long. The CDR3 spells CASSFHSGYEQYF. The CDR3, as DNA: TGTGCCAGCAGCTTCCATAGCGGCTACGAGCAGTACTTC.

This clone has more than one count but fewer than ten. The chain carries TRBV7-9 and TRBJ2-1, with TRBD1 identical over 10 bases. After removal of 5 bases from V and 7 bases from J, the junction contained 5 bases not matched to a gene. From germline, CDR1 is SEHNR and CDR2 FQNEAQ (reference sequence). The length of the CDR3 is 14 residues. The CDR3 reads CASSIPGQGNEQFF. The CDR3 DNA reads TGTGCCAGCAGCATACCGGGACAGGGGAATGAGCAGTTCTTC. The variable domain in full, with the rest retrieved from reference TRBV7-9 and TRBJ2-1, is DTGVSQNPRHKITKRGQNVTFRCDPISEHNRLYWYRQTLGQGPEFLTYFQNEAQLEKSRLLSDRFSAERPKGSFSTLEIQRTEQGDSAMYLCASSIPGQGNEQFFGPGTRLTVL.